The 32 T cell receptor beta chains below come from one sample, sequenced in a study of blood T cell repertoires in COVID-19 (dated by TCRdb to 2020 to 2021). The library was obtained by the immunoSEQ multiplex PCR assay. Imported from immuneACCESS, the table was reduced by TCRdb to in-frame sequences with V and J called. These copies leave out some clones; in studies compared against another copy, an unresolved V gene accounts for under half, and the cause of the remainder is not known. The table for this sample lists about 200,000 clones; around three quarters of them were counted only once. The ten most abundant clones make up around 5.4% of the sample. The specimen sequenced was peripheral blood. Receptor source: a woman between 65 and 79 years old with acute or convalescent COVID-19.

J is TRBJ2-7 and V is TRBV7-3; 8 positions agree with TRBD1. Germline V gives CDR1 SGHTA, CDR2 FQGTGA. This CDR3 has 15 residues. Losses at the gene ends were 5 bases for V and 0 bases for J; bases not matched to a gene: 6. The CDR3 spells CASSPQGADSYEQYF. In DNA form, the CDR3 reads TGTGCCAGCAGCCCCCAGGGGGCGGACTCCTACGAGCAGTACTTC. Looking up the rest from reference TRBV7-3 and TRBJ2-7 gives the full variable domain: GAGVSQTPSNKVTEKGKYVELRCDPISGHTALYWYRQSLGQGPEFLIYFQGTGAADDSGLPNDRFFAVRPEGSVSTLKIQRTERGDSAVYLCASSPQGADSYEQYFGPGTRLTVT.

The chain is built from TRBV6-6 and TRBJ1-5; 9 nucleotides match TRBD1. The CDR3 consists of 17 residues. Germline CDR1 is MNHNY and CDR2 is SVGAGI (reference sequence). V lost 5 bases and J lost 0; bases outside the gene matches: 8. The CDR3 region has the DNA TGTGCCAGCAGTCCACAGGGGGCCTCCTATAGCAATCAGCCCCAGCATTTT. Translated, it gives CASSPQGASYSNQPQHF.

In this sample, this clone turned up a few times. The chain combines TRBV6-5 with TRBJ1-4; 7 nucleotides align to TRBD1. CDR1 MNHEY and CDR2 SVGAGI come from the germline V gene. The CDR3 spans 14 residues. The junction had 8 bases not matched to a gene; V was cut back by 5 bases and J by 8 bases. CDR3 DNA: TGTGCCAGCAGTCCCGGGACAGATCACGAAAAACTGTTTTTT. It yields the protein CASSPGTDHEKLFF.

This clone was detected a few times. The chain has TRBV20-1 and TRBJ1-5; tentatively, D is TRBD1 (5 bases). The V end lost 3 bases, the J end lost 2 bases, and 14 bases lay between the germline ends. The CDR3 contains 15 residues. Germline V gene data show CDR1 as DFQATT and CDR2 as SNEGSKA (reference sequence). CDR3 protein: CSASLGGVGNQPQHF. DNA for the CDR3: TGCAGTGCTAGTCTGGGGGGAGTTGGCAATCAGCCCCAGCATTTT.

The CDR3 DNA follows: TGCGCCAGCAGCTTTGGAGGGTACACAGATACGCAGTATTTT. Protein: CASSFGGYTDTQYF. The genes are TRBV5-1 and TRBJ2-3; maybe TRBD2 (6 bases). V was cut by 2 bases and J by 2 bases, with 9 bases left in between. Germline V lookup: CDR1 SGHRS, CDR2 YFSETQ. There are 14 residues in the CDR3.

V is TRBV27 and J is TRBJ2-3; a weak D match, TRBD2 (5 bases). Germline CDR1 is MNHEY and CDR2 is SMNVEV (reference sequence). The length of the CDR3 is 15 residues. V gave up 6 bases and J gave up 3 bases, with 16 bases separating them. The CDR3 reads CASRFSAPRTDTQYF. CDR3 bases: TGTGCCAGCAGATTTAGCGCCCCACGTACAGATACGCAGTATTTT.

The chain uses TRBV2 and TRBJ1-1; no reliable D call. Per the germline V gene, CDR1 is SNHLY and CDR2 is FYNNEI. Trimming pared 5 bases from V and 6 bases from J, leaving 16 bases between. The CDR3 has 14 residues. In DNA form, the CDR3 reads TGTGCCAGCAGTCCAGGACCGCGCGGGGCTGAAGCTTTCTTT. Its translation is CASSPGPRGAEAFF.

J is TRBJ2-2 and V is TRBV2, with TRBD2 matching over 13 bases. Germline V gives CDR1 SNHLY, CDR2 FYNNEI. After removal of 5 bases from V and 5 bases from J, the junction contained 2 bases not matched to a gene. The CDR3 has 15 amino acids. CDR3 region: CASSRGLAGTGELFF. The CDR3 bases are TGTGCCAGCAGTAGGGGACTAGCGGGGACCGGGGAGCTGTTTTTT.

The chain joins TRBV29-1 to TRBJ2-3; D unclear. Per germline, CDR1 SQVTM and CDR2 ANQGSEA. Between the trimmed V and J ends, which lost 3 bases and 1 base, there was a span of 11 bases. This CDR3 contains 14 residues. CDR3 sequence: CSVDRRRGTDTQYF. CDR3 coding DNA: TGCAGCGTTGACCGACGACGGGGCACAGATACGCAGTATTTT.

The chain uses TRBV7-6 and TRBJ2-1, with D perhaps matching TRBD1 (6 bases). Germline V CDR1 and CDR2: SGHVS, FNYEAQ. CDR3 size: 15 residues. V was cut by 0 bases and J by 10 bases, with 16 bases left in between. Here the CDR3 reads CASSLASRGPWEQFF. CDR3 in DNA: TGTGCCAGCAGCTTAGCGAGCAGGGGCCCCTGGGAGCAGTTCTTC.

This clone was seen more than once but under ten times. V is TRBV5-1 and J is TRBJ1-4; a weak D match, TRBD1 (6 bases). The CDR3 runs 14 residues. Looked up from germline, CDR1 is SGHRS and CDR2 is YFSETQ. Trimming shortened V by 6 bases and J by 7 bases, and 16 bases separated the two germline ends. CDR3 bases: TGCGCCAGCACGAGTGGGGGCGAAGGTGAAAAACTGTTTTTT. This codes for CASTSGGEGEKLFF. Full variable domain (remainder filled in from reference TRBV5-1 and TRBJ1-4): KAGVTQTPRYLIKTRGQQVTLSCSPISGHRSVSWYQQTPGQGLQFLFEYFSETQRNKGNFPGRFSGRQFSNSRSEMNVSTLELGDSALYLCASTSGGEGEKLFFGSGTQLSVL.

In DNA, the CDR3 is TGTGCCAGCAGCGAGGGACAGGGGGCGGCATACGAGCAGTACTTC. Translating gives CASSEGQGAAYEQYF. The chain employs TRBV16 and TRBJ2-7; TRBD1 matches 12 bases. This CDR3 has 15 residues. Germline CDR1 reads KGHSY; CDR2 reads FQNENV. V shed 5 bases and J 4 bases; nucleotides not matched to a gene: 6. The whole variable domain, filled in from reference TRBV16 and TRBJ2-7, reads GEEVAQTPKHLVRGEGQKAKLYCAPIKGHSYVFWYQQVLKNEFKFLISFQNENVFDETGMPKERFSAKCLPNSPCSLEIQATKLEDSAVYFCASSEGQGAAYEQYFGPGTRLTVT.

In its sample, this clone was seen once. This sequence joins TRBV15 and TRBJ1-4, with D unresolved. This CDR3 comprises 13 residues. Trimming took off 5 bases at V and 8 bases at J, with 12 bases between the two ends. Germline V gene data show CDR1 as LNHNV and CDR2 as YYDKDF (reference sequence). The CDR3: CATSPGSGEKLFF. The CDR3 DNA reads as TGTGCCACCAGCCCAGGAAGTGGCGAAAAACTGTTTTTT.

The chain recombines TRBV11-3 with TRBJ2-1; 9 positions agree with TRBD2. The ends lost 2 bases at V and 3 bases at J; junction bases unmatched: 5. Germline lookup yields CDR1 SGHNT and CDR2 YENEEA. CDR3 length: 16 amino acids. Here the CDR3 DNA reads TGTGCCAGCAGCTTACAAGCGGGAGGCGGCTACAATGAGCAGTTCTTC. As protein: CASSLQAGGGYNEQFF.

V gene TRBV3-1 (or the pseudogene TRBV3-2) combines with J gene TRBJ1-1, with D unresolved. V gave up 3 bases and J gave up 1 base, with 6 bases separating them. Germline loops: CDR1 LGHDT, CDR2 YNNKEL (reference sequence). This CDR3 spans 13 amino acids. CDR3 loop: CASSHLSNTEAFF. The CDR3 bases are TGTGCCAGCAGCCACCTCTCGAACACTGAAGCTTTCTTT.

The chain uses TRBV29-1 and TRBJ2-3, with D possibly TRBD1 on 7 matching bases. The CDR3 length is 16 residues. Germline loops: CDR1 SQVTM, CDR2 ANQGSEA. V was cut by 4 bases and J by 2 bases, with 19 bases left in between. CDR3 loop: CSVGVPGGPTTDTQYF. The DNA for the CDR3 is TGCAGCGTTGGCGTCCCAGGGGGGCCAACCACAGATACGCAGTATTTT.

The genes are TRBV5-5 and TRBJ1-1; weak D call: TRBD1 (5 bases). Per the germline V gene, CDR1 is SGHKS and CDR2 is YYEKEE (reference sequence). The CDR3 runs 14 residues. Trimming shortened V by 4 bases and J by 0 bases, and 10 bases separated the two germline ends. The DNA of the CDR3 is TGTGCCAGCAGCCGCGGGACCCTGAACACTGAAGCTTTCTTT. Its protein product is CASSRGTLNTEAFF. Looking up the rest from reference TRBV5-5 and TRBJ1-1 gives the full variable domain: DAGVTQSPTHLIKTRGQQVTLRCSPISGHKSVSWYQQVLGQGPQFIFQYYEKEERGRGNFPDRFSARQFPNYSSELNVNALLLGDSALYLCASSRGTLNTEAFFGQGTRLTVV.

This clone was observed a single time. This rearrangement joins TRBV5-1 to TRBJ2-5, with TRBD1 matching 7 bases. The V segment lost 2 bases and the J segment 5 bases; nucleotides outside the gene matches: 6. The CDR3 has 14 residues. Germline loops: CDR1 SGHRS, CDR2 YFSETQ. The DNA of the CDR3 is TGCGCCAGCAGCTTACTCACAGGGGAGGAGACCCAGTACTTC. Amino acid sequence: CASSLLTGEETQYF.

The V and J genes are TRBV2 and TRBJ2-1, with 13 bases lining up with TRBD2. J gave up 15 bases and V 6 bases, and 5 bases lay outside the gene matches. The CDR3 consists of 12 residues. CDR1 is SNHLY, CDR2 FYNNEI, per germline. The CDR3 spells CASRTTSGRMFF. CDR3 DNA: TGTGCCAGCAGGACGACTAGCGGGAGGATGTTCTTC.

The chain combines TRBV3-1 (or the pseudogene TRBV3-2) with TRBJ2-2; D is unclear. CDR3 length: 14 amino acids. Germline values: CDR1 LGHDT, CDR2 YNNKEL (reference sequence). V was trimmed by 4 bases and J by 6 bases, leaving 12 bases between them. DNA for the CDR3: TGTGCCAGCAGCCTCTTCGGTTTCTCCGGGGAGCTGTTTTTT. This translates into CASSLFGFSGELFF.

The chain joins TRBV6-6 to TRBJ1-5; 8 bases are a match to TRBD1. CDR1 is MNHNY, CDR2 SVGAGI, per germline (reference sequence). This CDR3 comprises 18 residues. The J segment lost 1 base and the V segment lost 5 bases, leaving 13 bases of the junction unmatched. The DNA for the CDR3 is TGTGCCAGCAGTCGACAGGGGATGGCAGTCCTAAGCAATCAGCCCCAGCATTTT. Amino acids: CASSRQGMAVLSNQPQHF.

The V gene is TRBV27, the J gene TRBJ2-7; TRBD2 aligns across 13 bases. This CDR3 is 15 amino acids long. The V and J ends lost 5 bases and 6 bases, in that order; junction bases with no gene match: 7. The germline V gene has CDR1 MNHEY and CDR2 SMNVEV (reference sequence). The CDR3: CASSPRLAGGGEQYF. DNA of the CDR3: TGTGCCAGCAGTCCGCGACTAGCGGGAGGTGGCGAGCAGTACTTC.

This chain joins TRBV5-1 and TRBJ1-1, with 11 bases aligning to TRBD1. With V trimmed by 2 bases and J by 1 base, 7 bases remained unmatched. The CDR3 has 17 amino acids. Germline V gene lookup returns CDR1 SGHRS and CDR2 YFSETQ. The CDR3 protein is CASSFGGQGAGNTEAFF. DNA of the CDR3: TGCGCCAGCAGCTTTGGAGGACAGGGGGCCGGGAACACTGAAGCTTTCTTT.

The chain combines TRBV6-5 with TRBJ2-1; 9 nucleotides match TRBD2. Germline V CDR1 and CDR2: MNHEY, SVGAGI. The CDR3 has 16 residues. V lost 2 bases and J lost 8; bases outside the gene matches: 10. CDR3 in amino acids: CASSYIAGVTLDEQFF. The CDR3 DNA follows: TGTGCCAGCAGTTACATAGCGGGAGTAACTCTCGATGAGCAGTTCTTC.

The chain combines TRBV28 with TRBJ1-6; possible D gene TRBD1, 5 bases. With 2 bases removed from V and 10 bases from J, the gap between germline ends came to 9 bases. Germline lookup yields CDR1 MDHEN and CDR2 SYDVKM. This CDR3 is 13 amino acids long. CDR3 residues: CASSLRGWSPLHF. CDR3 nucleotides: TGTGCCAGCAGTTTAAGGGGTTGGTCACCCCTCCACTTT.

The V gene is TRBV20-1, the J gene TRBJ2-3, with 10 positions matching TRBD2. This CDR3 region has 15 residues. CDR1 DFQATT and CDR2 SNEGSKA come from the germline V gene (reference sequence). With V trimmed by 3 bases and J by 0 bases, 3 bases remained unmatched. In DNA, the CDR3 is TGCAGTGCTAGTGGGACTAGCGCCAGCACAGATACGCAGTATTTT. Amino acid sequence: CSASGTSASTDTQYF.

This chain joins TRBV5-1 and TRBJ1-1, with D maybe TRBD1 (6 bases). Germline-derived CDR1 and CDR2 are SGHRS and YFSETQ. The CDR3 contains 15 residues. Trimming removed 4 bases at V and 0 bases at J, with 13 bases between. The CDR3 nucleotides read TGCGCCAGCAGCGGCACAGGGAACATGAACACTGAAGCTTTCTTT. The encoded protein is CASSGTGNMNTEAFF.

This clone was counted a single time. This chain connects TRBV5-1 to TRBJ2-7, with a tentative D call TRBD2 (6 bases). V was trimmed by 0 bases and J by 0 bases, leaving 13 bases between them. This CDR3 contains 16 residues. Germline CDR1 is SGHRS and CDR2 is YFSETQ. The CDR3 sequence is CASSLDAGRASYEQYF. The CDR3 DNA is TGCGCCAGCAGCTTGGATGCGGGAAGGGCCTCCTACGAGCAGTACTTC.

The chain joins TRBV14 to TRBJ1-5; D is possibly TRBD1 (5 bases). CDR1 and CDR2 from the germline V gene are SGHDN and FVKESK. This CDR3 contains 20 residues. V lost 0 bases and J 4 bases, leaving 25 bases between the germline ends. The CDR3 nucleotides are TGTGCCAGCAGCCAAGATCGGAGGGACCTAATTCGCCACTCTAATCAGCCCCAGCATTTT. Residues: CASSQDRRDLIRHSNQPQHF.

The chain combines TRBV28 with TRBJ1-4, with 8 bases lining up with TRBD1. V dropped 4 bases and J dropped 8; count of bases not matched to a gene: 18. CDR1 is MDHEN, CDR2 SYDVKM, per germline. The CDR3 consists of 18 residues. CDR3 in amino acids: CASSSESGQASLSEKLFF. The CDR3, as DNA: TGTGCCAGCAGTTCCGAATCGGGACAGGCCTCTTTATCGGAAAAACTGTTTTTT. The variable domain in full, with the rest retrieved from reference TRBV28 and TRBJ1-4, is DVKVTQSSRYLVKRTGEKVFLECVQDMDHENMFWYRQDPGLGLRLIYFSYDVKMKEKGDIPEGYSVSREKKERFSLILESASTNQTSMYLCASSSESGQASLSEKLFFGSGTQLSVL.

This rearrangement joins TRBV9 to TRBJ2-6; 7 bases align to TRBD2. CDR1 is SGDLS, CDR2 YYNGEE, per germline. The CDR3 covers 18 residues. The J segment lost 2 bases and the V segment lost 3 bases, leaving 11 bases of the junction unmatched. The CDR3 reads CASSGPGGRVAGANVLTF. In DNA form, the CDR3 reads TGTGCCAGCAGCGGGCCTGGCGGGAGAGTGGCTGGGGCCAACGTCCTGACTTTC.

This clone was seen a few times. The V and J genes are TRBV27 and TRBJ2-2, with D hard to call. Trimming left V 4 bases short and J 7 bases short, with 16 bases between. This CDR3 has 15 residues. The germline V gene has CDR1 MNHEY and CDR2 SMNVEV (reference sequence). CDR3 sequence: CASSSSRLPDGELFF. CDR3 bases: TGTGCCAGCAGTTCGAGTCGTTTACCTGACGGGGAGCTGTTTTTT.